The following is a T cell receptor (beta chain) sequence with its context. Its antigen is not identified. Read coverage stops 3 residues before the CDR3 terminus; the germline J gene supplies the remainder. Profiled with immunoSEQ multiplex PCR; TCRdb holds only in-frame clones, not every one. The sample data list some 25,000 clones. The entry originates in a study of T cells in women clearing cervical HPV infection. Study as a whole: Cases were women with histologically confirmed HPV16-related CIN3 or worse, including a couple of invasive cancers. Study outcomes and limitations: Controls had more TRBV6-7 (approximately 0.16%) than cases (approximately 0.11%).

Germline V CDR1 and CDR2: DFQATT, SNEGSKA (reference sequence). CDR3 length: 14 residues. The chain uses TRBV20-1 and TRBJ1-2; D not certain. Sequenced: blood buffy coat. This TCR was sampled from a woman aged 18 to 75 with a cervical HPV16 infection that either progressed to CIN3+ or cleared (not recorded which). The CDR3 spells CSARDGGYSYDYTF. The sequenced CDR3 bases are TGCAGTGCTAGAGATGGCGGCTACTCCTACGAC.